This record covers a single TCR beta chain. Generated by immunoSEQ multiplex PCR, the TCRdb table keeps only in-frame clones and is missing some. Here the sample spans tens of thousands of clones, 85% being singletons. The data derive from a study of OX40 agonist ivuxolimab in advanced cancers. Trimming removed 1 base from V and 8 bases from J, with 12 bases in between. The CDR3 totals 13 residues. Germline-derived CDR1 and CDR2 are SGHDT and YYEEEE. The starting material was CD4+ or CD8+ T cells sorted from blood, obtained in a trial of the OX40 agonist ivuxolimab. The chain uses TRBV5-6 and TRBJ1-2, with no clear D. The TCR sequence derives from an adult with an advanced solid tumor such as melanoma, head and neck, liver or kidney cancer. In nucleotides, the CDR3 is TGTGCCAGCAGCTTGATGCAGTCTCGGGGCTACACCTTC. This encodes CASSLMQSRGYTF.